The clone carrying this T cell receptor (beta chain) was seen once. This sample is drawn from a study of blood T cell repertoires in COVID-19. Clones were read by immunoSEQ multiplex PCR, and TCRdb kept only the in-frame ones, dropping some. The profile covers 150,000 to 200,000 clones, with over 80% appearing a single time and approximately 8% taken by the ten largest. CDR1 and CDR2 (germline): SEHNR, FQNEAQ (reference sequence). Trimming cost V 6 bases and J 0 bases; bases outside gene matches: 13. The length of the CDR3 is 19 residues. The V call is TRBV7-9, the J call TRBJ2-2; 10 bases align to TRBD2. The receptor was isolated from a woman aged 60-75 years with COVID-19, enrolled during active disease. Material: peripheral blood. This CDR3 is CASRRGVLAGDTNTGELFF. The DNA for the CDR3 is TGTGCCAGCAGACGGGGGGTCCTAGCGGGAGACACGAACACCGGGGAGCTGTTTTTT.